This T cell receptor (beta chain) was retrieved from a study of PD-1 blockade in classical Hodgkin lymphoma (dated by TCRdb to the early 2020s). Regarding the research as a whole: Nivolumab dosing was 3 mg/kg intravenously every 2 weeks, continuing until either disease progression or unacceptable toxicity. The study used TCR beta sequencing and CyTOF to define a peripheral blood immune signature of response to PD-1 blockade in classical Hodgkin lymphoma. On the study overall, not on this receptor specifically: CD4+ but not CD8+ TCR diversity rose significantly by C4D1 (p=0.0027 vs p=0.16), most apparent in complete responders (p=0.02). Trial patients with a complete response had baseline diversity similar to that of newly diagnosed patients, while partial responders and progressors had significantly lower diversity. Baseline TCR diversity was reported to be lower in newly diagnosed patients than in healthy donors and to be lower still in relapsed/refractory patients. The study covered only a single clinical trial cohort, and the causes of the repertoire differences, possibly disease activity or prior therapy, were still not defined. Diversity was lower in patients who began nivolumab less than 1 year after ASCT, so these patients were left out of later analyses to avoid confounding by immune reconstitution.

Including cysteine and phenylalanine, the CDR3 has 14 amino acids. Only CDR3 DNA is held: 42 bases, read in frame from base 1. Via the germline V gene, CDR1 is MDHEN and CDR2 SYDVKM. V and J are truncated by 6 bases and 3 bases respectively, leaving an intervening sequence of 14 bases. The Qiagen DNeasy kit was used to extract genomic DNA from unsorted PBMCs and from the negatively selected CD4+ and CD8+ fractions. Amplification of TCR beta CDR3 regions was done by immunoSEQ multiplex PCR with primers that anneal to V and J segments. Amplification bias was minimized using a synthetic immune receptor repertoire, and residual bias was removed computationally after sequencing. The original pipeline was this. Custom Python scripts were used to quantify repertoire diversity as the Shannon entropy index. Unsorted, CD4+ and CD8+ repertoires were analyzed separately, except for combined analyses in which CD4+ and CD8+ sequences were merged in silico. A clone was considered expanded if an increase in frequency of at least 2-fold after treatment relative to C1D1 was found, and a pseudocount of 0.5 was applied to clones undetected at baseline. Clones with 0 or 1 copy at C1D1 were defined as singleton clones, while clones with 2 or more copies were defined as non-singleton clones. Clones expanded in unsorted samples were annotated as CD4+, CD8+ or unknown by matching protein sequences in sorted samples from the same patient. Wilcoxon tests on paired samples were used to test diversity changes from C1D1 to C4D1. The immuneACCESS repertoire file appears here via TCRdb, limited to in-frame rearrangements. These files lack a portion of the clones; in checked studies, under half of the deficit traces to unresolved V genes, and the cause of the others is not known. D and trimming were read from the DNA, whereas the V and J calls and clone size are those reported in that table. Across this sample there are roughly 100,000 clones, with approximately 90% seen only once. Clones ranked in the top ten supply 15% to 20% of the sample.

The time point label, as the study defines it: cycle 4 day 1 (C4D1), after more than five weeks of nivolumab. All trial patients had relapsed after autologous stem cell transplantation, with cohorts A, B and C differing in prior brentuximab vedotin exposure. The trial cohort comprised approximately 55 patients with relapsed/refractory classical Hodgkin lymphoma whose best overall responses were complete response, partial response or progressive disease. In the multi-cohort phase II CheckMate 205 trial, trial patients received single-agent nivolumab. Best overall response was determined by an independent review committee according to the 2007 International Working Group response criteria. Trial PBMCs were collected just before the start of nivolumab (C1D1) and during therapy at cycle 2 day 1 and cycle 4 day 1. Peripheral blood was collected in 8 mL Vacutainer Cell Preparation Tubes, from which PBMCs were isolated by centrifugation and then cryopreserved.

In the case of this clone: The antigen this receptor binds is unknown. Base qualities are missing; no much larger clone stands one base away.

This clonotype was sampled from a human donor with classical Hodgkin lymphoma. Recombination connected TRBV28 to TRBJ1-1, with the D gene not clear enough to name. The sequences come from peripheral blood mononuclear cells (PBMCs), collected before the fourth cycle of nivolumab. The sequenced DNA: TGTGCCAGCAGCGAACGTGTTGGAGACACTGAAGCTTTCTTT. Its translation reads: CASSERVGDTEAFF. With the portions outside the CDR3 filled from the reference TRBV28 and TRBJ1-1 genes, the complete variable region becomes DVKVTQSSRYLVKRTGEKVFLECVQDMDHENMFWYRQDPGLGLRLIYFSYDVKMKEKGDIPEGYSVSREKKERFSLILESASTNQTSMYLCASSERVGDTEAFFGQGTRLTVV.